This TCR beta chain came from a study of memory CD4+ T cells and cytomegalovirus serostatus (dated by TCRdb to the late 2010s). About the study as a whole: The 35 or so healthy Belgian adults in the cohort included 9 who were CMV seropositive and 24 who were CMV seronegative. The study sequenced CD4+ memory TCRbeta repertoires of a Belgian cohort with known cytomegalovirus serostatus to replicate a published TCR-based CMV serostatus classifier.

Genomic DNA was extracted from sorted cells with the Quick-DNA Microprep Kit. TCRbeta DNA was amplified with the immunoSEQ hsTCRbeta kit following the manufacturer's protocol. An Illumina MiSeq instrument was used to sequence the TCRbeta libraries. As for how the authors treated the data: Once out-of-frame sequences had been removed, some 2 million distinct TCRbeta sequences were left, which works out to an average of around 67,000 per individual. Each individual was scored according to the count of fewer than 200 previously reported CMV-associated TCRbeta sequences and the total productive distinct TCRbeta count. A beta-binomial model was reimplemented in Python, and random forests from scikit-learn, run with default parameters, were trained on data from the US cohort. Classifier performance on the Belgian cohort was reported as the median AUC with percentile confidence intervals calculated over 10,000 bootstrap iterations. In its TCRdb copy, this immuneACCESS table keeps in-frame sequences only and misses some clones. Where compared with another copy, unresolved V genes explain less than half of these, and the others have no known cause. V, J and clone size are taken as reported in that table, and D and trimming were inferred from the DNA itself. The sample table records about 27,000 clones; 75% to 85% of these occur just once. Approximately 0.7% of the sample comes from the top ten.

As for this clone: Its antigen is unknown. Per-base qualities were not stored, and no clone one base away is much larger.

A FACSAria II was used to sort memory CD4+ T cells, defined as single viable CD3+CD4+CD8-CD45RO+ cells. CMV serostatus was determined with a Roche Elecsys assay detecting serum IgG against CMV pp150, pp28, p38 and p52. Once the samples were thawed, total CD4+ T cells were enriched through positive selection using CD4 magnetic microbeads. The samples came from a different study that was designed specifically to examine the CD4+ T cell memory repertoire. Peripheral blood mononuclear cells were isolated and cryopreserved according to standard operating procedures, and serum was kept at -80 degrees C. The staining relied on CD3-PerCP (BW264/56), CD4-APC (RPA-T4), CD45RO-PE (UCHT1) and CD8-Pacific Orange (3B5) antibodies, and Sytox blue was used to exclude non-viable cells. Study-wide conclusions, independent of this receptor: CMV serostatus prediction reached a median bootstrapped AUC of about 0.95 with the original framework and about 0.93 with a US-trained random forest. The results were interpreted as suggesting that the CMV-associated TCR signature is mostly present in the CD4+ memory repertoire. Among the approximately 160 previously reported CMV-associated TCRbeta sequences, 65 to 85 showed up in the CD4+ memory repertoires, with each one found in between one and five individuals. Only CD4+CD45RO+ memory cells were sequenced, in contrast to the original study, which included naive and memory CD4+ and CD8+ populations. A median bootstrapped AUC of roughly 0.94 with a 95% CI of 0.76-1.00 was achieved on the Belgian cohort by the original-framework classifier.

This clonotype was obtained from an adult in good health and CMV-seronegative. Sequencing was done on a sample of memory CD4+ T cells from blood.

CDR3 sequence: CASSESIGTGTEAFF. Here is the DNA: TGTGCCAGCAGTGAATCGATAGGGACGGGCACTGAAGCTTTCTTT. Here the chain combines TRBV6-1 and TRBJ1-1, with TRBD1 perhaps the D gene, on 5 matching bases. V loses 2 bases, J loses 4 bases, and the germline ends lie 14 bases apart. CDR1 and CDR2 were assigned from the germline V gene as MNHNS and SASEGT. From the cysteine up to the phenylalanine, the CDR3 has a length of 15 residues. Of all the DNA, just the CDR3 is kept, 45 bases in frame from base 1.